The next 21 T cell receptor beta chains were all read from a single sample in a study of OX40 agonist ivuxolimab in advanced cancers. Assay: immunoSEQ multiplex PCR; the TCRdb copy retains only in-frame clones and omits some. This table holds tens of thousands of clones, around 80% found once. The sample here was CD4+ or CD8+ T cells sorted from blood, taken in a trial of the OX40 agonist ivuxolimab. These receptors all stem from an adult with an advanced solid tumor such as melanoma, head and neck, liver or kidney cancer.

A note on this clone: Other DNA sequences within the sample encode an identical CDR3. This sequence joins TRBV28 and TRBJ2-7, with a weak D call TRBD2 (6 bases). This CDR3 is built from 14 residues. CDR1 MDHEN and CDR2 SYDVKM come from the germline V gene. V lost 5 bases, J lost 5 bases, and 16 bases lay in between. CDR3 protein: CASSPTTRLHEQYF. CDR3 DNA: TGTGCCAGCAGTCCGACGACTAGACTCCACGAGCAGTACTTC.

This chain uses TRBV6-5 with TRBJ1-2, with D perhaps TRBD1 (5 bases). Trimming left V 6 bases short and J 3 bases short, with 14 bases between. CDR3 size: 14 residues. Germline V gene lookup returns CDR1 MNHEY and CDR2 SVGAGI. The CDR3, as DNA: TGTGCCAGCAGCTACGCGCAGGGCTACTATGGCTACACCTTC. Translation gives CASSYAQGYYGYTF.

The chain combines TRBV14 with TRBJ2-1; TRBD2 matches 8 bases. The CDR3 has 18 residues. The germline CDR1 and CDR2 sequences are SGHDN and FVKESK. With V trimmed by 5 bases and J by 6 bases, 18 bases remained unmatched. The CDR3 DNA is TGTGCCAGCAGCTCCACTTTAGCGGGAACCAGGATTAGCAATGAGCAGTTCTTC. This translates into CASSSTLAGTRISNEQFF.

V usage is TRBV6-5 and J usage is TRBJ1-2; possibly TRBD1 for D (6 bases). CDR3 size: 16 residues. CDR1 is MNHEY, CDR2 SVGAGI, per germline. With 3 bases removed from V and 5 bases from J, the gap between germline ends came to 19 bases. The CDR3 loop is CASSYSRVGTYYGYTF. The CDR3 DNA reads TGTGCCAGCAGTTATTCGAGGGTAGGGACATATTATGGCTACACCTTC.

The V gene is TRBV19, the J gene TRBJ2-3; TRBD2 is a possible D gene (6 bases). V was trimmed by 1 base and J by 4 bases, leaving 12 bases between them. This CDR3 has 15 residues. Per germline, CDR1 LNHDA and CDR2 SQIVND (reference sequence). The CDR3 DNA reads as TGTGCCAGTAGTATAGTCGGGGGAGCCGCAGATACGCAGTATTTT. Protein sequence: CASSIVGGAADTQYF.

This clone was detected only a few times. The chain carries TRBV6-4 and TRBJ2-1; 7 bases agree with TRBD2. CDR3 length equals 13 residues. V trimming: 4 bases; J trimming: 5 bases; junction bases outside the gene matches: 2. Germline CDR1 MRHNA, CDR2 SNTAGT. CDR3 loop: CASSVGTNNEQFF. Written as DNA, the CDR3 is TGTGCCAGCAGTGTTGGGACTAACAATGAGCAGTTCTTC.

The V call is TRBV7-2, the J call TRBJ1-4; D might be TRBD1 (5 bases). There are 16 residues in the CDR3. Looked up from germline, CDR1 is SGHTA and CDR2 is FQGNSA. V dropped 5 bases and J dropped 6 bases, with 19 bases sitting between them. The CDR3: CASSLGLRRGDEKLFF. The CDR3 DNA is TGTGCCAGCAGCCTAGGGCTCCGGAGGGGAGATGAAAAACTGTTTTTT.

The chain uses TRBV9 and TRBJ2-7; TRBD2 might be the D (6 bases). The germline V and J ends were trimmed by 3 bases and 3 bases, with 13 bases remaining between them. Germline loops: CDR1 SGDLS, CDR2 YYNGEE. This CDR3 is 14 amino acids long. The CDR3 bases are TGTGCCAGCAGCGCGGGGGACGGCTACTACGAGCAGTACTTC. Translated: CASSAGDGYYEQYF.

The rearrangement uses TRBV19 and TRBJ1-3; D is unresolved. Germline CDR1 is LNHDA and CDR2 is SQIVND (reference sequence). The CDR3 has 17 amino acids. The V end lost 6 bases, the J end lost 2 bases, and 20 bases lay between the germline ends. CDR3 region: CASSPGRVREAGNTIYF. CDR3 coding DNA: TGTGCCAGTAGCCCAGGTCGAGTTCGGGAAGCTGGAAACACCATATATTTT.

This clone turned up a few times. This sequence joins TRBV19 and TRBJ2-5; the match to TRBD2 covers 11 bases. CDR1 and CDR2 from the germline V gene are LNHDA and SQIVND (reference sequence). The V segment lost 5 bases and the J segment 6 bases; nucleotides outside the gene matches: 5. The CDR3 totals 14 residues. In DNA, the CDR3 is TGTGCCAGTAGTGTAGCGGGAGGGGGAAAGACCCAGTACTTC. Translated, it gives CASSVAGGGKTQYF.

This clone was detected only once. As DNA, the CDR3 is TGCGCCAGCAGCTTGGGCGGCGCGGATGAAGCTTTCTTT. It translates to CASSLGGADEAFF. The V and J genes are TRBV5-1 and TRBJ1-1; D not certain. The CDR3 is made up of 13 amino acids. The V end lost 0 bases, the J end lost 7 bases, and 10 bases lay between the germline ends. Germline-derived CDR1 and CDR2 are SGHRS and YFSETQ.

The chain links TRBV6-4 to TRBJ2-2; D not certain. This CDR3 has 13 residues. CDR1 is MRHNA and CDR2 is SNTAGT in the germline V gene. Trimming stripped 2 bases from V and 5 bases from J, with 6 bases between. The CDR3 nucleotides are TGTGCCAGCAGTGACGGCAGTACCGGGGAGCTGTTTTTT. This codes for CASSDGSTGELFF.

The chain is built from TRBV28 and TRBJ1-5; D is perhaps TRBD1 (5 bases). The germline V gene encodes CDR1 MDHEN and CDR2 SYDVKM. Trimming shortened V by 5 bases and J by 7 bases, and 12 bases separated the two germline ends. The CDR3 sequence is 13 residues long. CDR3 in DNA: TGTGCCAGCAGTGAGGGACTGGGACAGCCCCAGCATTTT. This gives the protein CASSEGLGQPQHF.

The rearrangement uses TRBV4-2 and TRBJ2-7, with 10 bases matching TRBD2. This CDR3 contains 17 residues. V gave up 3 bases and J gave up 6 bases; unmatched junction bases: 14. CDR1 LGHNA and CDR2 YNFKEQ come from the germline V gene. CDR3 sequence: CASSQVELAGSGLEQYF. CDR3 DNA: TGTGCCAGCAGCCAGGTGGAACTAGCGGGATCTGGGCTCGAGCAGTACTTC.

The rearrangement joins TRBV27 to TRBJ2-5; either TRBD1 or TRBD2 may supply D (5 bases each). Germline CDR1 is MNHEY and CDR2 is SMNVEV (reference sequence). V was cut by 9 bases and J by 5 bases, with 13 bases left in between. CDR3 length: 12 amino acids. CDR3 region: CASRGVGETQYF. The DNA of the CDR3 is TGTGCCAGTCGAGGGGTTGGGGAGACCCAGTACTTC.

CDR3 DNA: TGTGCCAGCAGCCGACGGGACAGGTACGAGCAGTACTTC. Translation: CASSRRDRYEQYF. The rearrangement uses TRBV7-9 and TRBJ2-7; 8 bases line up with TRBD1. In germline, CDR1 is SEHNR, CDR2 FQNEAQ (reference sequence). This CDR3 contains 13 residues. With V trimmed by 5 bases and J by 4 bases, 4 bases remained unmatched.

This clone was recorded a few times. In the same sample, other DNA sequences code for this CDR3. This chain joins TRBV28 and TRBJ1-1; no reliable D call. Germline-derived CDR1 and CDR2 are MDHEN and SYDVKM. Trimming shortened V by 3 bases and J by 3 bases, and 5 bases separated the two germline ends. The CDR3 is 12 amino acids. The CDR3 spells CASSLEYTEAFF. CDR3 DNA sequence: TGTGCCAGCAGTTTGGAGTACACTGAAGCTTTCTTT.

The CDR3 sequence: CASSSSLTQPQHF. The CDR3 DNA sequence: TGTGCCAGCAGCTCCTCGCTCACTCAGCCCCAGCATTTT. The J gene is TRBJ1-5, the V gene TRBV7-6; D gene unclear. The V gene lost 4 bases and the J gene lost 6 bases, with 10 bases spanning the gap. Germline V lookup: CDR1 SGHVS, CDR2 FNYEAQ. This CDR3 has 13 amino acids.

The V call is TRBV6-5, the J call TRBJ1-2; D is unresolved. The germline V gene encodes CDR1 MNHEY and CDR2 SVGAGI. V lost 5 bases and J 2 bases, leaving 15 bases between the germline ends. The CDR3 has 15 amino acids. The CDR3 loop reads CASSLPTESNYGYTF. The DNA for the CDR3 is TGTGCCAGCAGTCTCCCGACCGAGTCCAACTATGGCTACACCTTC.

V is TRBV28 and J is TRBJ2-2; 7 bases are a match to TRBD2. The CDR3 spans 18 residues. V was clipped by 7 bases and J by 4 bases; unmatched bases: 18. CDR1 and CDR2 from the germline V gene are MDHEN and SYDVKM. In DNA form, the CDR3 reads TGTGCCAGCACCTTTCTCCTCCGGAGACAGCGGGGCACCGGGGAGCTGTTTTTT. This codes for CASTFLLRRQRGTGELFF.

V is TRBV11-2 and J is TRBJ2-7; 11 positions match TRBD2. V trimming: 3 bases; J trimming: 3 bases; junction bases outside the gene matches: 1. Germline-derived CDR1 and CDR2 are SGHAT and FQNNGV. This CDR3 is 14 amino acids long. CDR3 region: CASSFGTSGYEQYF. DNA of the CDR3: TGTGCCAGCAGCTTTGGGACTAGCGGCTACGAGCAGTACTTC.